The next 24 T cell receptor beta chains were all read from a single sample in a study of metastatic and nonmetastatic thyroid tumors. MiXCR reprocessed the PCR reads for TCRdb. The sample carries about 24,000 clones, around a fifth recorded once. No patient received treatment before thyroid surgery. Sequencing was done on a sample of blood. These receptor sequences come from a male donor with papillary thyroid cancer or a benign thyroid nodule (not recorded which). Some clones in this sample may be carry-over from other donors' samples.

By sample fraction, this clone is medium-sized. The chain links TRBV12-3 or TRBV12-4 to TRBJ2-7, with 9 bases that match TRBD2. The V segment lost 4 bases and the J segment 6 bases; nucleotides outside the gene matches: 10. This CDR3 spans 15 amino acids. The CDR3 DNA is TGTGCCAGCAGTTCCGGGACTAGCTTATTCGGCGAGCAGTACTTC. Its translation is CASSSGTSLFGEQYF.

This clone was seen ten or more times. The chain recombines TRBV20-1 with TRBJ2-7, with D possibly matching TRBD2 (5 bases). Trimming stripped 2 bases from V and 4 bases from J, with 12 bases between. The germline gives CDR1 DFQATT, CDR2 SNEGSKA (reference sequence). The length of the CDR3 is 13 residues. The CDR3 protein is CSARSPRGYEQYF. The DNA for the CDR3 is TGCAGTGCTAGAAGCCCCCGAGGGTACGAGCAGTACTTC.

This clone was seen many times. This chain joins TRBV30 and TRBJ1-5; no clear D. The CDR3 covers 14 residues. The germline V gene encodes CDR1 GTSNPN and CDR2 SVGIG (reference sequence). Trimming pared 4 bases from V and 4 bases from J, leaving 14 bases between. The CDR3 region has the DNA TGTGCCTGGACCGCATCAGGACGGAATCAGCCCCAGCATTTT. This sequence encodes CAWTASGRNQPQHF.

Many counts were recorded for this clone. The chain combines TRBV12-3 or TRBV12-4 with TRBJ2-2; a weak D match, TRBD2 (5 bases). This CDR3 region has 12 residues. V was pared by 4 bases and J by 7 bases, with 7 bases between. The CDR3, as DNA: TGTGCCAGCAGTTATCGGGGCGGGGAGCTGTTTTTT. The encoded protein is CASSYRGGELFF.

Only a few counts were recorded for this clone. The V and J genes are TRBV11-2 and TRBJ2-7, with 13 positions matching TRBD2. J was trimmed by 2 bases and V by 0 bases; bases with no gene match: 7. The CDR3 has 18 residues. Germline V CDR1 and CDR2: SGHAT, FQNNGV. The CDR3 spells CASSLDTSGLAGTYEQYF. CDR3 DNA sequence: TGTGCCAGCAGCTTAGATACGTCGGGACTAGCGGGAACCTACGAGCAGTACTTC.

This chain connects TRBV12-3 or TRBV12-4 to TRBJ2-7; D is possibly TRBD1 or TRBD2 (5 bases each). The V gene lost 7 bases and the J gene lost 4 bases, with 20 bases spanning the gap. The CDR3 is 15 residues long. CDR3 sequence reads: CASTYSGTEIYEQYF. The CDR3 DNA reads TGTGCCAGCACCTATTCCGGGACGGAAATTTACGAGCAGTACTTC.

At least ten counts were recorded for this clone. The chain uses TRBV18 and TRBJ2-3; TRBD1 agrees at 9 bases. After removal of 2 bases from V and 3 bases from J, the junction contained 9 bases not matched to a gene. This CDR3 region has 17 residues. Germline lookup yields CDR1 KGHSH and CDR2 LQKENI. The CDR3 region is CASSPVQGAFGTDTQYF. CDR3 in DNA: TGTGCCAGCTCACCAGTACAGGGGGCGTTCGGGACAGATACGCAGTATTTT. Variable domain in full (rest from reference TRBV18 and TRBJ2-3): NAGVMQNPRHLVRRRGQEARLRCSPMKGHSHVYWYRQLPEEGLKFMVYLQKENIIDESGMPKERFSAEFPKEGPSILRIQQVVRGDSAAYFCASSPVQGAFGTDTQYFGPGTRLTVL.

This clone was seen ten or more times. The chain is built from TRBV5-6 and TRBJ1-5, with 7 bases matching TRBD1. The junction had 9 bases not matched to a gene; V was cut back by 5 bases and J by 4 bases. Germline V CDR1 and CDR2: SGHDT, YYEEEE. The CDR3 length is 15 residues. CDR3 DNA sequence: TGTGCCAGCAGTCGACAGGGAGGCTTGAATCAGCCCCAGCATTTT. It translates to CASSRQGGLNQPQHF.

This clone has a count of ten or more. DNA for the CDR3: TGCGCCAGCACCTGGACAGAGCCCAAAGAGACCCAGTACTTC. This encodes CASTWTEPKETQYF. The chain has TRBV5-1 and TRBJ2-5, with D possibly TRBD1 on 6 matching bases. V shed 6 bases and J shed 3 bases, with 15 bases lying between them. Germline V gene lookup returns CDR1 SGHRS and CDR2 YFSETQ. This CDR3 comprises 14 residues. Full variable domain (remainder filled in from reference TRBV5-1 and TRBJ2-5): KAGVTQTPRYLIKTRGQQVTLSCSPISGHRSVSWYQQTPGQGLQFLFEYFSETQRNKGNFPGRFSGRQFSNSRSEMNVSTLELGDSALYLCASTWTEPKETQYFGPGTRLLVL.

The chain couples TRBV6-1 to TRBJ2-2; D is uncertain. The CDR3 length is 14 residues. The ends were cut back, 4 bases at V and 3 bases at J, with 9 bases in the middle. Looked up from germline, CDR1 is MNHNS and CDR2 is SASEGT. The CDR3, as DNA: TGTGCCAGCAGTGCCCTCAGTGACACCGGGGAGCTGTTTTTT. Amino acids: CASSALSDTGELFF.

Many counts were recorded for this clone. The V and J genes are TRBV28 and TRBJ2-7; 10 bases fit TRBD2. Germline trimming cut 6 bases from V and 5 bases from J; bases unmatched to any gene: 4. CDR1 is MDHEN, CDR2 SYDVKM, per germline. CDR3 length: 13 residues. The DNA of the CDR3 is TGTGCCAGCAGAACTAGCGGGACGGACGAGCAGTACTTC. It is translated as CASRTSGTDEQYF.

The chain is built from TRBV6-1 and TRBJ2-7; 10 bases match TRBD1. The junction had 12 bases not matched to a gene; V was cut back by 3 bases and J by 1 base. Germline assignment: CDR1 MNHNS and CDR2 SASEGT. The length of the CDR3 is 18 residues. The CDR3, as DNA: TGTGCCAGCAGTGATCAGGACAGGGGGAGGAGTTTGTCCTACGAGCAGTACTTC. It translates to CASSDQDRGRSLSYEQYF.

This clone is medium-sized (0.01 to 0.1%). The chain recombines TRBV12-5 with TRBJ2-7, with D unresolved. CDR1 and CDR2 (germline): LGHNT, FRNRAP. The CDR3 sequence is 12 residues long. The V and J ends lost 0 bases and 4 bases respectively, with 4 bases between them. The CDR3 protein is CASGLVRYEQYF. CDR3 bases: TGTGCTAGTGGTTTGGTAAGGTACGAGCAGTACTTC.

This clone was detected ten times or more. V and J are TRBV3-1 and TRBJ2-3; D is unclear. There are 13 residues in the CDR3. Trimming shortened V by 2 bases and J by 4 bases, and 7 bases separated the two germline ends. The germline gives CDR1 LGHDT, CDR2 YNNKEL (reference sequence). The chain's CDR3 is CASSQSFSDTQYF. The CDR3 nucleotides are TGTGCCAGCAGCCAAAGTTTTTCAGATACGCAGTATTTT.

This clone is labeled medium-sized (0.01 to 0.1%). This chain uses TRBV28 with TRBJ1-1; weak D call: TRBD1 (6 bases). There are 12 residues in the CDR3. CDR1 MDHEN and CDR2 SYDVKM come from the germline V gene. Trimming removed 8 bases at V and 7 bases at J, with 14 bases between. CDR3: CASQQGQSEAFF. The CDR3 region has the DNA TGTGCCAGCCAACAGGGACAAAGTGAAGCTTTCTTT. Supplemented by reference TRBV28 and TRBJ1-1, the full variable domain reads DVKVTQSSRYLVKRTGEKVFLECVQDMDHENMFWYRQDPGLGLRLIYFSYDVKMKEKGDIPEGYSVSREKKERFSLILESASTNQTSMYLCASQQGQSEAFFGQGTRLTVV.

This clone was counted ten times or more. This chain connects TRBV3-1 to TRBJ2-5; 11 bases agree with TRBD2. CDR3 length: 15 amino acids. The J segment lost 4 bases and the V segment lost 4 bases, leaving 5 bases of the junction unmatched. Germline-derived CDR1 and CDR2 are LGHDT and YNNKEL (reference sequence). CDR3: CASSLTGLAGETQYF. In nucleotides, the CDR3 is TGTGCCAGCAGCCTAACAGGACTAGCGGGAGAGACCCAGTACTTC.

This clone was seen at least ten times. V gene TRBV19 combines with J gene TRBJ2-1; TRBD2 matches 10 bases. The CDR3 loop spans 14 amino acids. Germline V gives CDR1 LNHDA, CDR2 SQIVND (reference sequence). The V segment lost 7 bases and the J segment 6 bases; nucleotides outside the gene matches: 6. This CDR3 is CASTSSGSSNEQFF. The CDR3 nucleotides are TGTGCCAGTACCTCTAGCGGGAGTTCCAATGAGCAGTTCTTC.

This clone is termed medium-sized. The gene calls are TRBV6-1 and TRBJ2-7; 7 bases are a match to TRBD1. V was pared by 5 bases and J by 4 bases, with 5 bases of the junction left unmatched. CDR1 and CDR2 from the germline V gene are MNHNS and SASEGT. This CDR3 has 13 residues. The CDR3 bases are TGTGCCAGCAGTAGGGGACAGTTATACGAGCAGTACTTC. Protein sequence: CASSRGQLYEQYF.

The sample holds many counts of this clone. The rearrangement joins TRBV12-5 to TRBJ1-2; D gene unclear. CDR1 and CDR2 from the germline V gene are LGHNT and FRNRAP. The CDR3 is 12 amino acids. Between the trimmed V and J ends, which lost 3 bases and 5 bases, there was a span of 7 bases. The chain's CDR3 is CASGFDLYGYTF. The DNA of the CDR3 is TGTGCTAGTGGTTTTGACCTGTATGGCTACACCTTC.

The gene calls are TRBV30 and TRBJ2-7; D ambiguous. The germline gives CDR1 GTSNPN, CDR2 SVGIG (reference sequence). Trimming took off 5 bases at V and 9 bases at J, with 14 bases between the two ends. The length of the CDR3 is 11 residues. CDR3 sequence reads: CAWGPGVGQYF. For the CDR3, the DNA is TGTGCCTGGGGGCCAGGAGTGGGGCAGTACTTC.

This clone was seen at least ten times. This chain connects TRBV18 to TRBJ2-3, with TRBD1 identical over 8 bases. V trimming: 2 bases; J trimming: 3 bases; junction bases outside the gene matches: 4. CDR3 size: 15 residues. The germline V gene encodes CDR1 KGHSH and CDR2 LQKENI. CDR3 sequence reads: CASSPVDRGTDTQYF. The CDR3 DNA is TGTGCCAGCTCACCAGTCGACAGGGGTACAGATACGCAGTATTTT.

This clone was picked up many times. V gene TRBV27 combines with J gene TRBJ2-2; 11 bases match TRBD1. Per germline, CDR1 MNHEY and CDR2 SMNVEV (reference sequence). J lost 5 bases, V lost 4 bases, and 12 bases had no gene match. This CDR3 is 18 amino acids long. CDR3 region: CASSSLPGTGGLTGELFF. The DNA of the CDR3 is TGTGCCAGCAGTTCACTCCCCGGGACAGGGGGTTTGACCGGGGAGCTGTTTTTT.

The chain recombines TRBV30 with TRBJ2-5, with 9 bases aligning to TRBD1. V shed 8 bases and J 4 bases; nucleotides not matched to a gene: 14. The length of the CDR3 is 15 residues. Per germline, CDR1 GTSNPN and CDR2 SVGIG (reference sequence). The DNA for the CDR3 is TGTGCCCTCACGGGACAGGGAAGTCATGGAGAGACCCAGTACTTC. This codes for CALTGQGSHGETQYF.

In its sample, this clone was seen a few times. The same CDR3 also results from other DNA sequences found in this sample. V usage is TRBV15 and J usage is TRBJ2-7, with 8 positions matching TRBD1. Germline V gives CDR1 LNHNV, CDR2 YYDKDF (reference sequence). The CDR3 contains 15 residues. V lost 1 base to trimming and J lost 3 bases; unmatched junction nucleotides: 5. The CDR3 DNA reads TGTGCCACCAGCAGAGGAACAGGGGGTATCTACGAGCAGTACTTC. This encodes CATSRGTGGIYEQYF. Filled out from reference TRBV15 and TRBJ2-7, the complete variable domain reads DAMVIQNPRYQVTQFGKPVTLSCSQTLNHNVMYWYQQKSSQAPKLLFHYYDKDFNNEADTPDNFQSRRPNTSFCFLDIRSPGLGDTAMYLCATSRGTGGIYEQYFGPGTRLTVT.